This note documents a single T cell receptor (beta chain) sequence. V dropped 6 bases and J dropped 4 bases, with 11 bases sitting between them. Germline CDR1 MNHEY, CDR2 SMNVEV (reference sequence). The CDR3 sequence is 13 residues long. This sample was included in a study of T cell responses to AZD1222 COVID-19 vaccine. Some clones are missing from TCRdb's copy, which holds only in-frame ones; the method was immunoSEQ multiplex PCR. The table records fewer than 200,000 clones, 80% to 90% of them present only once. This clonotype was sampled from an adult in good health. Sequences were derived from peripheral blood, sampled on day 0 of AZD1222 vaccination. This rearrangement joins TRBV27 to TRBJ2-3, with D possibly TRBD2 on 5 matching bases. The CDR3 is CASSGIRADTQYF. In nucleotides, the CDR3 is TGTGCCAGCAGCGGGATTCGGGCAGATACGCAGTATTTT.